This T cell receptor beta chain appears in the sequencing data of a study of blood T cells in healthy people across ages. Overall study results and limits: As age increased, TCR beta diversity per million T cells fell in a roughly linear fashion.

For this clonotype: Its matching antigen is unknown.

Germline values: CDR1 MRHNA, CDR2 SNTAGT. Trimming shortened V by 5 bases and J by 3 bases, and 12 bases separated the two germline ends. This CDR3 comprises 14 residues. It was with a sample-barcoded 5' primer and a J-beta primer mix that a second PCR of roughly 6 to 12 cycles was run. One entry per CDR3 protein results from TCRdb running MiXCR on the 5' RACE reads. The data show some 1.4 million distinct CDR3 sequences, approximately 40% seen once. V and J are TRBV6-4 and TRBJ2-3; D is perhaps TRBD2 (6 bases). Sequenced material: blood. The origin of this receptor is a young woman in good health. CDR3: CASSSRGKTDTQYF. CDR3 bases: TGTGCCAGCAGTTCACGGGGGAAGACAGATACGCAGTATTTT.